These 27 T cell receptor beta chains came from one sample sequenced in a study of T cell changes during pregnancy in multiple sclerosis (dated by TCRdb to about 2019). Library preparation used the immunoSEQ multiplex PCR assay. TCRdb mirrors the immuneACCESS table, restricted to in-frame sequences. Some clones are absent from its copies; in checked studies, under half trace to an unresolved V gene, and the reason for the others is unknown. Counted in this sample were roughly 50,000 clones; about 92% of them appeared once. Clones ranked in the top ten supply approximately 0.25% of the sample. Sequencing used CD4+ T cells from peripheral blood mononuclear cells, obtained in the third trimester of pregnancy. These receptors originate from a female donor with multiple sclerosis, enrolled in a pregnancy study.

This clone was observed once. The chain joins TRBV28 to TRBJ1-2; 9 bases match TRBD1. The CDR3 runs to 13 residues. The germline CDR1 and CDR2 sequences are MDHEN and SYDVKM. V was pared by 6 bases and J by 4 bases, with 3 bases of the junction left unmatched. The CDR3 here is CASRLTGGYGYTF. CDR3 coding DNA: TGTGCCAGCAGACTGACAGGGGGCTATGGCTACACCTTC.

The V gene is TRBV5-1, the J gene TRBJ2-3; a weak D match, TRBD1 (6 bases). This CDR3 region has 13 residues. The ends were cut back, 4 bases at V and 3 bases at J, with 9 bases in the middle. CDR1 is SGHRS and CDR2 is YFSETQ in the germline V gene. The CDR3 DNA reads as TGCGCCAGCAGCGGCGGACAGACAGATACGCAGTATTTT. Protein product: CASSGGQTDTQYF. Supplemented by reference TRBV5-1 and TRBJ2-3, the full variable domain reads KAGVTQTPRYLIKTRGQQVTLSCSPISGHRSVSWYQQTPGQGLQFLFEYFSETQRNKGNFPGRFSGRQFSNSRSEMNVSTLELGDSALYLCASSGGQTDTQYFGPGTRLTVL.

The chain couples TRBV5-1 to TRBJ1-5, with 10 bases matching TRBD1. This CDR3 has 17 amino acids. Germline assignment: CDR1 SGHRS and CDR2 YFSETQ. Unmatched junction bases numbered 7, after V lost 0 bases and J lost 4 bases. CDR3 nucleotide sequence: TGCGCCAGCAGCTTGGGGACAGGGGGTGCTGGGAATCAGCCCCAGCATTTT. Translated: CASSLGTGGAGNQPQHF.

The chain uses TRBV5-1 and TRBJ1-2, with 7 bases fitting TRBD1. Germline-derived CDR1 and CDR2 are SGHRS and YFSETQ. The length of the CDR3 is 16 residues. V was clipped by 3 bases and J by 6 bases; unmatched bases: 14. As DNA, the CDR3 is TGCGCCAGCAGCTATACCGGGACAGCCGGCGTGGATGGCTACACCTTC. This codes for CASSYTGTAGVDGYTF. The complete variable domain, with remaining parts taken from reference TRBV5-1 and TRBJ1-2, reads KAGVTQTPRYLIKTRGQQVTLSCSPISGHRSVSWYQQTPGQGLQFLFEYFSETQRNKGNFPGRFSGRQFSNSRSEMNVSTLELGDSALYLCASSYTGTAGVDGYTFGSGTRLTVV.

This chain connects TRBV7-2 to TRBJ1-1; 7 bases are shared with TRBD1. CDR1 is SGHTA and CDR2 is FQGNSA in the germline V gene. J lost 6 bases, V lost 0 bases, and 7 bases had no gene match. The CDR3 sequence is 15 residues long. CDR3 nucleotides: TGTGCCAGCAGCTTAGCGCAGGGGGGAGTCGCTGAAGCTTTCTTT. Its translation: CASSLAQGGVAEAFF.

The chain couples TRBV5-1 to TRBJ1-5, with D possibly matching TRBD1 (6 bases). Per germline, CDR1 SGHRS and CDR2 YFSETQ. The CDR3 sequence is 15 residues long. V was trimmed by 4 bases and J by 2 bases, leaving 13 bases between them. CDR3 residues: CASSPGTQGNQPQHF. In DNA form, the CDR3 reads TGCGCCAGCAGCCCAGGGACACAGGGCAATCAGCCCCAGCATTTT. Together with reference TRBV5-1 and TRBJ1-5, the CDR3 gives the full variable domain: KAGVTQTPRYLIKTRGQQVTLSCSPISGHRSVSWYQQTPGQGLQFLFEYFSETQRNKGNFPGRFSGRQFSNSRSEMNVSTLELGDSALYLCASSPGTQGNQPQHFGDGTRLSIL.

The genes are TRBV30 and TRBJ2-7; 12 bases line up with TRBD1. The CDR3 covers 15 residues. Germline V CDR1 and CDR2: GTSNPN, SVGIG (reference sequence). V shed 1 base and J 7 bases; nucleotides not matched to a gene: 8. The CDR3 DNA sequence: TGTGCCTGGAGTGCATCCGGGACAGGGGGCTGGGAGCAGTACTTC. This translates into CAWSASGTGGWEQYF.

In DNA form, the CDR3 reads TGTGCCAGCAGCTTAGCTCTTGGGCGGGGGAATAGAGAGACCCAGTACTTC. Its protein is CASSLALGRGNRETQYF. The chain has TRBV5-4 and TRBJ2-5; TRBD2 matches at 7 bases. The trim removed 2 bases at V and 4 bases at J, leaving 14 bases unmatched. Per germline, CDR1 SGHNT and CDR2 YYREEE (reference sequence). The CDR3 contains 17 residues.

This chain joins TRBV2 and TRBJ2-2; TRBD1 aligns across 7 bases. The CDR3 spans 14 residues. CDR1 is SNHLY, CDR2 FYNNEI, per germline. V dropped 6 bases and J dropped 3; count of bases not matched to a gene: 4. CDR3 nucleotides: TGTGCCAGCAGGCGCGACAGGGACACCGGGGAGCTGTTTTTT. It is translated as CASRRDRDTGELFF.

The chain links TRBV11-2 to TRBJ1-1; 8 bases fit TRBD1. The germline CDR1 and CDR2 sequences are SGHAT and FQNNGV. The CDR3 extends over 18 amino acids. The V and J ends lost 1 base and 0 bases, in that order; junction bases with no gene match: 10. The CDR3 region is CASSLAGSGTGMNTEAFF. The DNA for the CDR3 is TGTGCCAGCAGCTTAGCTGGATCGGGGACAGGCATGAACACTGAAGCTTTCTTT.

V gene TRBV7-9 combines with J gene TRBJ2-1; D call uncertain. Germline loops: CDR1 SEHNR, CDR2 FQNEAQ (reference sequence). V lost 1 base to trimming and J lost 6 bases, with 7 bases between them. CDR3 size: 13 residues. The CDR3 sequence is CASSLDWANEQFF. The CDR3 DNA is TGTGCCAGCAGCTTAGATTGGGCCAATGAGCAGTTCTTC.

The rearrangement links TRBV5-6 to TRBJ1-2; maybe TRBD1 (5 bases). Deletions cut 0 bases from V and 6 bases from J, with 12 bases between. The CDR3 runs 14 residues. Germline V gives CDR1 SGHDT, CDR2 YYEEEE. CDR3 amino acids: CASSLAGIGHGYTF. The CDR3 nucleotides are TGTGCCAGCAGCTTGGCAGGGATCGGTCATGGCTACACCTTC.

This chain joins TRBV2 and TRBJ2-1, with D tentatively TRBD1 (6 bases). CDR3 length: 14 residues. Deletions cut 6 bases from V and 2 bases from J, with 11 bases between. Germline loops: CDR1 SNHLY, CDR2 FYNNEI. CDR3: CASRGTRAYNEQFF. The CDR3 DNA is TGTGCCAGCAGAGGGACAAGAGCCTACAATGAGCAGTTCTTC.

V is TRBV5-1 and J is TRBJ2-7; D may be TRBD2 (6 bases). Germline CDR1 and CDR2: SGHRS and YFSETQ. The CDR3 has 13 amino acids. V was pared by 4 bases and J by 3 bases, with 11 bases between. CDR3 loop: CASSPQGGYEQYF. The CDR3 region has the DNA TGCGCCAGCAGCCCCCAGGGAGGCTACGAGCAGTACTTC.

This rearrangement joins TRBV19 to TRBJ2-3; D is ambiguous. CDR1 LNHDA and CDR2 SQIVND come from the germline V gene (reference sequence). V was pared by 5 bases and J by 0 bases, with 6 bases between. CDR3 length: 13 residues. Here the CDR3 reads CASSYTSTDTQYF. In nucleotides, the CDR3 is TGTGCCAGTAGTTACACGAGCACAGATACGCAGTATTTT.

The chain uses TRBV11-2 and TRBJ2-5; 9 bases map to TRBD2. The CDR3 is made up of 15 amino acids. V dropped 4 bases and J dropped 4; count of bases not matched to a gene: 7. Germline V gene lookup returns CDR1 SGHAT and CDR2 FQNNGV. DNA for the CDR3: TGTGCCAGCAGCTCTCTAGCGGGAAAAGGAGAGACCCAGTACTTC. This gives the protein CASSSLAGKGETQYF.

The J gene is TRBJ1-6, the V gene TRBV6-5; 8 positions match TRBD1. The V and J ends lost 4 bases and 8 bases, in that order; junction bases with no gene match: 7. CDR3 size: 15 residues. CDR1 and CDR2 (germline): MNHEY, SVGAGI. The CDR3 coding sequence is TGTGCCAGCAGTTCCCGCGACAGGGGACATTCACCCCTCCACTTT. Protein sequence: CASSSRDRGHSPLHF.

The V and J genes are TRBV5-1 and TRBJ2-7, with 9 nucleotides matching TRBD1. V lost 2 bases to trimming and J lost 7 bases; unmatched junction nucleotides: 10. CDR1 is SGHRS, CDR2 YFSETQ, per germline. CDR3 length equals 15 residues. CDR3 in DNA: TGCGCCAGCAGCTTCAGGACAGGGGCAGTTGGGGAGCAGTACTTC. Protein product: CASSFRTGAVGEQYF.

This clone appeared a single time. CDR3 sequence reads: CASSLGQGTREQYF. CDR3 DNA: TGTGCCAGCAGTTTGGGGCAGGGGACCCGCGAGCAGTACTTC. J is TRBJ2-7 and V is TRBV28, with a possible D match to TRBD1 (6 bases). Trimming took off 3 bases at V and 6 bases at J, with 15 bases between the two ends. Germline V gene data show CDR1 as MDHEN and CDR2 as SYDVKM. This CDR3 contains 14 residues. Full variable domain (rest looked up from reference TRBV28 and TRBJ2-7): DVKVTQSSRYLVKRTGEKVFLECVQDMDHENMFWYRQDPGLGLRLIYFSYDVKMKEKGDIPEGYSVSREKKERFSLILESASTNQTSMYLCASSLGQGTREQYFGPGTRLTVT.

This chain connects TRBV19 to TRBJ1-2, with D hard to call. This CDR3 spans 13 amino acids. CDR1 is LNHDA and CDR2 is SQIVND in the germline V gene (reference sequence). V lost 1 base and J lost 8, with 11 bases in between. The CDR3, as DNA: TGTGCCAGTAGTATAGGTCATGGTAGCGGCTACACCTTC. Translation: CASSIGHGSGYTF.

The chain combines TRBV28 with TRBJ1-1; D gene unclear. With 5 bases removed from V and 0 bases from J, the gap between germline ends came to 10 bases. CDR1 and CDR2 from the germline V gene are MDHEN and SYDVKM. The CDR3 is made up of 14 amino acids. In DNA, the CDR3 is TGTGCCAGCAGTACAGTGGCCTTGAACACTGAAGCTTTCTTT. This gives the protein CASSTVALNTEAFF.

The genes are TRBV18 and TRBJ2-7, with 10 nucleotides matching TRBD2. Germline V gene data show CDR1 as KGHSH and CDR2 as LQKENI. The CDR3 runs 15 residues. After removal of 5 bases from V and 1 base from J, the junction contained 5 bases not matched to a gene. In DNA form, the CDR3 reads TGTGCCAGCTCAACTAGCGGGGCCCAATCCTACGAGCAGTACTTC. Amino acid sequence: CASSTSGAQSYEQYF.

This clone was recorded only once. The chain has TRBV10-2 and TRBJ2-7; a possible D gene is TRBD1 (5 bases). Germline loops: CDR1 WSHSY, CDR2 SAAADI. V gave up 6 bases and J gave up 5 bases, with 8 bases separating them. The CDR3 covers 11 residues. As DNA, the CDR3 is TGCGCCAGCAGCAGGGTCCACGAGCAGTACTTC. Translating gives CASSRVHEQYF.

The chain links TRBV9 to TRBJ2-2; TRBD1 matches at 7 bases. The CDR3 covers 15 residues. Trimming took 3 bases from V and 2 from J; bases not matched to a gene: 4. CDR1 and CDR2 from the germline V gene are SGDLS and YYNGEE. CDR3 residues: CASSAGTANTGELFF. CDR3 nucleotide sequence: TGTGCCAGCAGCGCCGGGACAGCAAACACCGGGGAGCTGTTTTTT.

The gene calls are TRBV28 and TRBJ1-1; 11 nucleotides agree with TRBD1. Germline trimming cut 6 bases from V and 4 bases from J; bases unmatched to any gene: 7. CDR1 MDHEN and CDR2 SYDVKM come from the germline V gene. CDR3 length: 15 residues. The CDR3 DNA reads as TGTGCCAGCAGCCAAGACGGGACAGGGGGCACTGAAGCTTTCTTT. Its protein product is CASSQDGTGGTEAFF.

This chain joins TRBV19 and TRBJ1-1; a weak D match, TRBD1 (5 bases). CDR3 length equals 13 residues. The germline V and J ends were trimmed by 3 bases and 6 bases, with 11 bases remaining between them. Germline lookup yields CDR1 LNHDA and CDR2 SQIVND (reference sequence). CDR3 region: CASSIPGGAEAFF. CDR3 bases: TGTGCCAGTAGTATCCCGGGGGGTGCTGAAGCTTTCTTT.

V is TRBV28 and J is TRBJ2-3; D is unresolved. Germline V gives CDR1 MDHEN, CDR2 SYDVKM. Between the trimmed V and J ends, which lost 3 bases and 6 bases, there was a span of 7 bases. The CDR3 loop spans 12 amino acids. The CDR3 reads CASSLSGDTQYF. DNA for the CDR3: TGTGCCAGCAGTTTGTCCGGGGATACGCAGTATTTT.